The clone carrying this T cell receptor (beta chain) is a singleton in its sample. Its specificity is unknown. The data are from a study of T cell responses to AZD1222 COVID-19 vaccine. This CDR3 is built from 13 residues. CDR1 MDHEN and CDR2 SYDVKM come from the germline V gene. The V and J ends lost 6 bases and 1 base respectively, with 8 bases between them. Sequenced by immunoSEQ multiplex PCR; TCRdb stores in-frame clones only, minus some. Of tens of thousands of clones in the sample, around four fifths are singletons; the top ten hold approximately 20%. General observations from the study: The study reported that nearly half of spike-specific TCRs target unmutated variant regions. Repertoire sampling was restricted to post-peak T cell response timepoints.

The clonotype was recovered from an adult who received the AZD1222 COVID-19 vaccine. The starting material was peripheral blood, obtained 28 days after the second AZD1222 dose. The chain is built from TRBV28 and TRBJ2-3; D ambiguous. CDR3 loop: CASSPARTDTQYF. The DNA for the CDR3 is TGTGCCAGCAGCCCTGCCCGCACAGATACGCAGTATTTT. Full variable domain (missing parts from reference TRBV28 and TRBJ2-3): DVKVTQSSRYLVKRTGEKVFLECVQDMDHENMFWYRQDPGLGLRLIYFSYDVKMKEKGDIPEGYSVSREKKERFSLILESASTNQTSMYLCASSPARTDTQYFGPGTRLTVL.